This T cell receptor beta chain emerged from a study of blood T cell repertoires in COVID-19. At the level of the study: Material from acute and convalescent COVID-19 was sourced from the United States, Italy and Spain. Nucleic acid was either cDNA or gDNA, and it came from T cells, B-cell-depleted T cells, or PBMCs.

The CDR3 covers 15 residues. Source study methods: The authors estimated nucleated cell counts from reference gene primer amplification. TCRdb keeps only in-frame clones here, not all; method: immunoSEQ multiplex PCR. That table supplies the V and J calls and clone size; D and trimming were determined from the DNA. This sample yields 120,000 or so clones, of which roughly three quarters are seen a single time; approximately 7.9% belongs to the top ten. Sequencing was carried out using peripheral blood. The sequence derives from a human donor in a cohort sampled during active COVID-19. The J gene is TRBJ2-7, the V gene TRBV21-1; the table calls TRBD2, which could not be checked here. TRBV21-1 is listed as a pseudogene. The CDR3 sequence is CASSKVPPSGPTPKF. The CDR3 DNA is TGTGCCAGCAGCAAAGTGCCCCCCAGCGGCCCCACCCCCAAATTC.